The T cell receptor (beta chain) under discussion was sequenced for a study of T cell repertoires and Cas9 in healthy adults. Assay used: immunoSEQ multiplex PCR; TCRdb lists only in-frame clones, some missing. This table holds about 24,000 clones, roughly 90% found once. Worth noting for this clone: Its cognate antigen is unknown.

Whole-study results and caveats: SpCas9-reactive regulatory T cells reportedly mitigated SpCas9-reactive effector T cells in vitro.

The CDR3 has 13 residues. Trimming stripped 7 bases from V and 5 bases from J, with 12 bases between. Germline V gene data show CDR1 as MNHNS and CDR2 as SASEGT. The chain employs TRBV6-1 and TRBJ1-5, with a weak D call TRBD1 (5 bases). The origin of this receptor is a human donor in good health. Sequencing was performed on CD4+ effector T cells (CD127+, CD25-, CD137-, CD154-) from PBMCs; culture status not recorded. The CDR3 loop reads CASKGELDQPQHF. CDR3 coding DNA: TGTGCCAGCAAAGGGGAGTTGGATCAGCCCCAGCATTTT.